This TCR beta chain emerged from a study of T cells in Graves' hyperthyroidism and ophthalmopathy. This clonotype was detected a few times. The cohort's ophthalmopathy patients, a group with duration under 3 months, had a Clinical Activity Score of at least 3 and a NOSPECS grade of at least 4. Not enrolled were patients with uncontrolled infection, other autoimmune disease, pregnancy or lactation. About 10 ml of fresh peripheral blood supplied the PBMCs. Trimming removed 5 bases from V and 4 bases from J; junction bases left unmatched: 16. The CDR3 length is 18 residues. Germline CDR1 and CDR2: KGHDR and SFDVKD. What was amplified from RNA transcripts were TCR beta CDR3 regions. HTBI primers were employed in a first-round RT-PCR of the TCR CDR3. TCRdb passed the multiplex PCR reads through MiXCR, listing each CDR3 protein once. The table lists 640,000 or so distinct CDR3 sequences, 13% to 15% of them singletons.

The material sequenced was blood. This receptor was taken from a woman aged 18-30 years with Graves' ophthalmopathy. The chain employs TRBV24-1 and TRBJ2-1, with TRBD2 identical over 7 bases. The CDR3 bases are TGTGCCACCAGTGCCCTGGGGAGGGGAGCTGGGTGGTACAATGAGCAGTTCTTC. Its protein product is CATSALGRGAGWYNEQFF.